The 5 T cell receptor beta chains below all came from one sample that was sequenced in a study of blood T cells in healthy people across ages. The use of a sample-barcoded 5' primer and a J-beta primer mix characterized a second PCR of roughly 6 to 11 cycles. TCRdb re-analysed the 5' RACE reads in MiXCR, keeping a single row per CDR3 protein. The sample yields approximately 1.5 million distinct CDR3 sequences, 34% seen once. Sequencing was performed on blood. These receptor sequences come from a woman aged 25 to 45 in good health.

This sequence joins TRBV12-3 or TRBV12-4 and TRBJ2-3; 7 bases are shared with TRBD1. This CDR3 spans 14 amino acids. With V trimmed by 6 bases and J by 5 bases, 8 bases remained unmatched. CDR3 sequence (DNA): TGTGCCAGCAGGCAGGGGGTGGGTGGAGATACGCAGTATTTT. Translation gives CASRQGVGGDTQYF.

The sample holds a few counts of this clonotype. A much more abundant neighbour one base away suggests this may be a read error. V is TRBV7-9 and J is TRBJ2-1; D not certain. V was shortened by 5 bases and J by 0 bases, with 11 bases between the two germline ends. Germline V lookup: CDR1 SEHNR, CDR2 FQNEAQ (reference sequence). The CDR3 covers 15 residues. The DNA of the CDR3 is TGTGCCAGCAGCCCTCATGGGAACTCCTACAATGAGCAGTTCTTC. It codes for CASSPHGNSYNEQFF.

This clonotype showed up just a few times. This chain joins TRBV9 and TRBJ2-1; the D gene could be TRBD1 or TRBD2 (5 bases each). V lost 0 bases, J lost 2 bases, and 9 bases lay in between. The length of the CDR3 is 15 residues. The germline gives CDR1 SGDLS, CDR2 YYNGEE. The DNA for the CDR3 is TGTGCCAGCAGCGTAGTCACGGGGCCCTACAATGAGCAGTTCTTC. Its protein is CASSVVTGPYNEQFF. The full variable domain, with the rest looked up from reference TRBV9 and TRBJ2-1, is DSGVTQTPKHLITATGQRVTLRCSPRSGDLSVYWYQQSLDQGLQFLIQYYNGEERAKGNILERFSAQQFPDLHSELNLSSLELGDSALYFCASSVVTGPYNEQFFGPGTRLTVL.

This clonotype was found many times. This rearrangement joins TRBV12-3 or TRBV12-4 to TRBJ2-5; D ambiguous. The CDR3 covers 13 residues. V was pared by 6 bases and J by 4 bases, with 12 bases between. CDR3 amino acids: CASSSALGETQYF. Here the CDR3 DNA reads TGTGCCAGCAGCTCGGCCCTAGGAGAGACCCAGTACTTC.

The table lists this clonotype with a few counts. The J gene is TRBJ2-3, the V gene TRBV6-1, with 13 positions matching TRBD2. This CDR3 is 17 amino acids long. The trim removed 7 bases at V and 1 base at J, leaving 8 bases unmatched. CDR1 and CDR2 (germline): MNHNS, SASEGT. In nucleotides, the CDR3 is TGTGCCAGCATGAAAAGACTAGCGGGAGGACGCACAGATACGCAGTATTTT. This encodes CASMKRLAGGRTDTQYF.